This TCR beta chain was profiled in a study of cytomegalovirus exposure and HLA in healthy donors. Primers for the PCR totalled 60 Vbeta and 13 Jbeta. The assay was immunoSEQ multiplex PCR, and TCRdb's table has in-frame clones only and misses some. The sample comprises 150,000 to 200,000 clones, 79% of which are singletons, and approximately 0.4% rests with the top ten. Regarding the study as a whole: The listing of fewer than 200 TCR beta chains classed them as cytomegalovirus-associated.

From germline, CDR1 is SGHVS and CDR2 FQNEAQ. Trimming removed 1 base from V and 9 bases from J, with 10 bases in between. This CDR3 is built from 13 residues. About this clone: Its antigen remains unknown.

Among the donors, all were healthy bone marrow donors. The genes are TRBV7-8 and TRBJ1-5; D is unclear. This TCR came from a male donor in good health and CMV-seropositive. The sample consisted of PBMCs. For the CDR3, the DNA is TGTGCCAGCAGCTTAGGGACTATCCGGCCCCAGCATTTT. Translation gives CASSLGTIRPQHF.